This T cell receptor (beta chain) originates from a study of blood T cell repertoires in COVID-19. Study at large: Donors in the United States, Italy and Spain gave samples during acute or convalescent COVID-19. Sources were T cells, B-cell-depleted T cells, or PBMCs; the material itself was cDNA or gDNA.

Study processing details: Estimated nucleated cell counts came from reference gene primer amplification. Repertoires were generated with immunoSEQ multiplex PCR, while TCRdb's copy carries only in-frame clones and drops some. The V and J calls and clone size are taken from that table; D and trimming were inferred from the DNA. This table holds approximately 10,000 clones, 75% to 90% found once. This CDR3 has 15 residues. V trimming: 1 base; J trimming: 6 bases; junction bases outside the gene matches: 6. CDR1 is LGHDT and CDR2 is YNNKEL in the germline V gene (reference sequence). The rearrangement links TRBV3-1 (or the pseudogene TRBV3-2) to TRBJ2-1, with TRBD1 identical over 7 bases. The clonotype was recovered from a human donor with active COVID-19. The donor label of this sample is uncertain. The sequenced sample was peripheral blood. CDR3: CASSQVAQGINEQFF. Here the CDR3 DNA reads TGTGCCAGCAGCCAAGTGGCACAGGGGATCAATGAGCAGTTCTTC.